These 29 T cell receptor beta chains came from one sample sequenced in a study of beta chain features in type 1 diabetes. General observations from the study: Within each of all four CD4+ subsets, Type 1 diabetes patients had TCRB CDR3s that were moderately but significantly shorter.

Every isolated RNA sample was fully reverse transcribed, so sequencing captured expressed TCRB transcripts. Sequenced by immunoSEQ multiplex PCR; TCRdb stores in-frame clones only, minus some. The table records about 250,000 clones, under 13% of them present only once. The antigens these receptors bind are not known. What was sequenced was naive CD4+ T cells from blood. These TCRs come from a man aged 25 to 40 with type 1 diabetes.

This clone has just a few counts. The chain combines TRBV28 with TRBJ2-3; 9 nucleotides align to TRBD1. J was trimmed by 3 bases and V by 2 bases; bases with no gene match: 6. The CDR3 contains 16 residues. From germline, CDR1 is MDHEN and CDR2 SYDVKM. CDR3 amino acids: CASSLNRGRGTDTQYF. The CDR3 coding sequence is TGTGCCAGCAGTTTAAACAGGGGGCGCGGAACAGATACGCAGTATTTT.

This clone was recorded a few times. The gene calls are TRBV19 and TRBJ2-1, with D unresolved. From germline, CDR1 is LNHDA and CDR2 SQIVND (reference sequence). V gave up 0 bases and J gave up 6 bases, with 9 bases separating them. This CDR3 comprises 14 residues. DNA for the CDR3: TGTGCCAGTAGTATAGATCCCTCCAGCAATGAGCAGTTCTTC. Translated: CASSIDPSSNEQFF.

This clone appeared a few times. This chain joins TRBV9 and TRBJ2-1, with a weak D call TRBD2 (5 bases). Germline V gives CDR1 SGDLS, CDR2 YYNGEE. CDR3 length: 13 residues. V shed 7 bases and J shed 7 bases, with 15 bases lying between them. CDR3 sequence reads: CASDDSRGNEQFF. DNA of the CDR3: TGTGCCAGCGACGACTCCAGAGGGAATGAGCAGTTCTTC.

As to this clone: In the same sample, other DNA sequences code for this CDR3. The chain carries TRBV7-2 and TRBJ2-3, with TRBD2 identical over 12 bases. The CDR3 has 16 amino acids. Germline V gene data show CDR1 as SGHTA and CDR2 as FQGNSA. With 1 base clipped from V and 4 bases from J, the junction kept 3 bases outside the gene matches. The CDR3 DNA reads as TGTGCCAGCAGCTTAGGCGCTAGCGGGGGGGCAGATACGCAGTATTTT. It codes for CASSLGASGGADTQYF.

This clone was counted a few times. The chain uses TRBV7-2 and TRBJ2-4; D perhaps matches TRBD2 (5 bases). Per germline, CDR1 SGHTA and CDR2 FQGNSA. Between the trimmed V and J ends, which lost 1 base and 0 bases, there was a span of 7 bases. CDR3 length: 15 amino acids. The CDR3 region has the DNA TGTGCCAGCAGCTTAGGCGGACTAGCCAAAAACATTCAGTACTTC. This sequence encodes CASSLGGLAKNIQYF.

The V and J genes are TRBV25-1 and TRBJ2-3; D is perhaps TRBD2 (6 bases). The V gene lost 3 bases and the J gene lost 4 bases, with 11 bases spanning the gap. The CDR3 has 14 amino acids. Germline assignment: CDR1 MGHDK and CDR2 SYGVNS. For the CDR3, the DNA is TGTGCCAGCAGTGAGGGCGGGGACGCAGATACGCAGTATTTT. It codes for CASSEGGDADTQYF.

This clone was seen more than once but under ten times. V gene TRBV19 combines with J gene TRBJ1-5; no clear D gene. The CDR3 sequence is 14 residues long. Trimming removed 1 base from V and 11 bases from J, with 15 bases in between. Germline CDR1 reads LNHDA; CDR2 reads SQIVND (reference sequence). The CDR3: CASSIGASWEAQHF. CDR3 nucleotide sequence: TGTGCCAGTAGTATAGGGGCGTCGTGGGAGGCCCAGCATTTT.

This clone was observed a handful of times. The V and J genes are TRBV9 and TRBJ1-2; D is unresolved. The CDR3 has 14 residues. CDR1 SGDLS and CDR2 YYNGEE come from the germline V gene. V was pared by 0 bases and J by 0 bases, with 6 bases between. CDR3 protein: CASSVDRANYGYTF. The CDR3 DNA sequence: TGTGCCAGCAGCGTAGACAGAGCTAACTATGGCTACACCTTC.

This clone was recorded at least ten times. V usage is TRBV9 and J usage is TRBJ2-1; 9 bases agree with TRBD2. CDR1 and CDR2 from the germline V gene are SGDLS and YYNGEE. The CDR3 length is 16 residues. The trim removed 0 bases at V and 5 bases at J, leaving 6 bases unmatched. CDR3: CASSVVASGNNNEQFF. The CDR3 coding sequence is TGTGCCAGCAGCGTAGTGGCTAGCGGGAATAACAATGAGCAGTTCTTC.

This clone occurred a few times. In the same sample, other DNA sequences code for this CDR3. The chain recombines TRBV7-9 with TRBJ2-5; weak D call: TRBD2 (6 bases). Germline V gene data show CDR1 as SEHNR and CDR2 as FQNEAQ (reference sequence). V was shortened by 5 bases and J by 5 bases, with 12 bases between the two germline ends. This CDR3 has 13 residues. The CDR3 nucleotides are TGTGCCAGCAGCCTAAGAGGAGGGGAGACCCAGTACTTC. Translating it yields CASSLRGGETQYF.

The V gene is TRBV18, the J gene TRBJ1-6, with D perhaps matching TRBD1 (5 bases). CDR3 length: 16 residues. V lost 3 bases and J 5 bases, leaving 14 bases between the germline ends. Germline V CDR1 and CDR2: KGHSH, LQKENI. This chain's CDR3 is CASSPNNRQNNSPLHF. CDR3 in DNA: TGTGCCAGCTCACCCAACAATCGACAGAATAATTCACCCCTCCACTTT. Full variable domain (remainder filled in from reference TRBV18 and TRBJ1-6): NAGVMQNPRHLVRRRGQEARLRCSPMKGHSHVYWYRQLPEEGLKFMVYLQKENIIDESGMPKERFSAEFPKEGPSILRIQQVVRGDSAAYFCASSPNNRQNNSPLHFGNGTRLTVT.

This clone showed up just a few times. The chain combines TRBV6-5 with TRBJ1-1; D is possibly TRBD1 (6 bases). Germline CDR1 MNHEY, CDR2 SVGAGI. V dropped 4 bases and J dropped 2 bases, with 14 bases sitting between them. CDR3 size: 15 residues. This CDR3 reads CASSFGGAHNTEAFF. CDR3 in DNA: TGTGCCAGCAGTTTTGGGGGGGCGCACAACACTGAAGCTTTCTTT.

This clone was seen a few times. The chain couples TRBV4-2 to TRBJ2-5, with D maybe TRBD2 (6 bases). The V gene's germline CDR1 is LGHNA and CDR2 YNFKEQ. V gave up 3 bases and J gave up 5 bases, with 13 bases separating them. CDR3 length equals 14 residues. CDR3: CASSQQEGRETQYF. CDR3 bases: TGTGCCAGCAGCCAGCAGGAGGGAAGGGAGACCCAGTACTTC.

Only a few counts were recorded for this clone. CDR3 sequence (DNA): TGTGCTAGCTCTCTATCTGGGGCCAACGTCCTGACTTTC. Translated, it gives CASSLSGANVLTF. The chain has TRBV12-5 and TRBJ2-6; D is ambiguous. Looked up from germline, CDR1 is LGHNT and CDR2 is FRNRAP. The V end lost 9 bases, the J end lost 1 base, and 7 bases lay between the germline ends. The CDR3 extends over 13 amino acids.

The chain couples TRBV27 to TRBJ2-1, with 8 bases matching TRBD1. Germline assignment: CDR1 MNHEY and CDR2 SMNVEV (reference sequence). The V and J ends lost 5 bases and 9 bases, in that order; junction bases with no gene match: 6. The CDR3 is 13 amino acids. The CDR3 is CASSGQGLREQFF. In nucleotides, the CDR3 is TGTGCCAGCAGTGGACAGGGTTTACGTGAGCAGTTCTTC.

This clone was seen more than once but under ten times. The chain combines TRBV13 with TRBJ1-5; TRBD1 is a possible D gene (5 bases). This CDR3 has 14 residues. Germline values: CDR1 PRHDT, CDR2 FYEKMQ (reference sequence). The V and J ends lost 4 bases and 5 bases respectively, with 12 bases between them. The CDR3 protein is CASSSGKQDQPQHF. The DNA for the CDR3 is TGTGCCAGCAGCTCAGGGAAGCAGGATCAGCCCCAGCATTTT.

The chain links TRBV5-4 to TRBJ2-5; TRBD2 agrees at 8 bases. CDR1 SGHNT and CDR2 YYREEE come from the germline V gene (reference sequence). Trimming removed 3 bases from V and 1 base from J; junction bases left unmatched: 2. This CDR3 is built from 14 residues. CDR3 bases: TGTGCCAGCAGCTCCCGGGGGGGCCAAGAGACCCAGTACTTC. Its protein is CASSSRGGQETQYF. Supplemented by reference TRBV5-4 and TRBJ2-5, the full variable domain reads ETGVTQSPTHLIKTRGQQVTLRCSSQSGHNTVSWYQQALGQGPQFIFQYYREEENGRGNFPPRFSGLQFPNYSSELNVNALELDDSALYLCASSSRGGQETQYFGPGTRLLVL.

This clone appeared a few times. The chain couples TRBV28 to TRBJ2-2; D call uncertain. The ends were cut back, 1 base at V and 7 bases at J, with 10 bases in the middle. The CDR3 has 14 amino acids. From germline, CDR1 is MDHEN and CDR2 SYDVKM. Written as DNA, the CDR3 is TGTGCCAGCAGTTTATACTCAGGCCACGGGGAGCTGTTTTTT. Translating it yields CASSLYSGHGELFF.

V usage is TRBV29-1 and J usage is TRBJ2-5; D is ambiguous. In germline, CDR1 is SQVTM, CDR2 ANQGSEA. The V end was cut by 7 bases, the J end by 5 bases, with 14 bases between. The CDR3 covers 12 residues. CDR3: CSAYSSLETQYF. Here the CDR3 DNA reads TGCAGCGCTTACAGTTCACTCGAGACCCAGTACTTC.

The gene calls are TRBV6-5 and TRBJ1-6; tentative D call: TRBD1 (6 bases). CDR1 is MNHEY, CDR2 SVGAGI, per germline. The CDR3 covers 14 residues. The V and J ends lost 6 bases and 7 bases respectively, with 13 bases between them. CDR3 nucleotide sequence: TGTGCCAGCAGCCAGGGGCGAGAGAATTCACCCCTCCACTTT. Amino acids: CASSQGRENSPLHF.

The gene calls are TRBV29-1 and TRBJ1-3, with D uncertain. Trimming cost V 4 bases and J 6 bases, with 16 bases left between them. Germline loops: CDR1 SQVTM, CDR2 ANQGSEA. The length of the CDR3 is 14 residues. CDR3 bases: TGCAGCGTTGCGGCCCAAAGCGGGGTAAACACCATATATTTT. It specifies CSVAAQSGVNTIYF.

J is TRBJ2-1 and V is TRBV9, with D tentatively TRBD2 (6 bases). The germline V gene encodes CDR1 SGDLS and CDR2 YYNGEE. This CDR3 has 16 amino acids. Trimming cost V 0 bases and J 2 bases, with 12 bases left between them. The CDR3 spells CASSVAAGWAYNEQFF. In DNA form, the CDR3 reads TGTGCCAGCAGCGTAGCTGCGGGGTGGGCCTACAATGAGCAGTTCTTC. Using reference TRBV9 and TRBJ2-1 for the parts outside the CDR3, the full variable domain is DSGVTQTPKHLITATGQRVTLRCSPRSGDLSVYWYQQSLDQGLQFLIQYYNGEERAKGNILERFSAQQFPDLHSELNLSSLELGDSALYFCASSVAAGWAYNEQFFGPGTRLTVL.

The sample holds a few counts of this clone. V is TRBV5-1 and J is TRBJ2-2; D gene unclear. This CDR3 is built from 14 residues. The V end lost 0 bases, the J end lost 6 bases, and 9 bases lay between the germline ends. Germline loops: CDR1 SGHRS, CDR2 YFSETQ. The CDR3 nucleotides read TGCGCCAGCAGCTTGGTACCAAGCCCCGGGGAGCTGTTTTTT. Its protein is CASSLVPSPGELFF.

The chain combines TRBV29-1 with TRBJ2-1; 10 nucleotides match TRBD2. After removal of 8 bases from V and 3 bases from J, the junction contained 7 bases not matched to a gene. This CDR3 spans 14 amino acids. Germline V gene data show CDR1 as SQVTM and CDR2 as ANQGSEA. The CDR3 is CSYNSGGFYNEQFF. DNA for the CDR3: TGCAGCTACAATAGCGGGGGGTTCTACAATGAGCAGTTCTTC.

The chain employs TRBV6-1 and TRBJ1-5; D remains unclear. The CDR3 contains 14 residues. The germline CDR1 and CDR2 sequences are MNHNS and SASEGT. V was cut by 7 bases and J by 0 bases, with 10 bases left in between. The CDR3 DNA sequence: TGTGCCAGCAACCCCGCAGTTAGCAATCAGCCCCAGCATTTT. It codes for CASNPAVSNQPQHF.

The V gene is TRBV2, the J gene TRBJ2-7, with 8 bases matching TRBD2. The CDR3 totals 14 residues. The germline gives CDR1 SNHLY, CDR2 FYNNEI. The V gene end was trimmed by 4 bases and the J gene end by 6 bases; junction bases not matched to a gene: 8. CDR3 sequence reads: CASSGMAGGFEQYF. The CDR3 DNA follows: TGTGCCAGCAGTGGAATGGCGGGGGGATTCGAGCAGTACTTC. Full variable domain (outside the CDR3, taken from reference TRBV2 and TRBJ2-7): EPEVTQTPSHQVTQMGQEVILRCVPISNHLYFYWYRQILGQKVEFLVSFYNNEISEKSEIFDDQFSVERPDGSNFTLKIRSTKLEDSAMYFCASSGMAGGFEQYFGPGTRLTVT.

This clone was counted between two and nine times. V gene TRBV2 combines with J gene TRBJ1-6; TRBD1 matches at 10 bases. V shed 7 bases, J shed 8 bases, and the junction held 2 bases outside the gene matches. The CDR3 length is 13 residues. Germline values: CDR1 SNHLY, CDR2 FYNNEI. The CDR3 region has the DNA TGTGCCAGCAAGGACAGGGGGGATTCACCCCTCCACTTT. Translation: CASKDRGDSPLHF.

This chain uses TRBV5-1 with TRBJ2-1, with TRBD1 matching 8 bases. CDR3 length equals 16 residues. The junction had 17 bases not matched to a gene; V was cut back by 4 bases and J by 11 bases. Per germline, CDR1 SGHRS and CDR2 YFSETQ. The CDR3 bases are TGCGCCAGCAGCCCTACTTCCGGGACAGGAGAAGTGAAGCAGTTCTTC. Its protein is CASSPTSGTGEVKQFF. Variable domain in full (rest from reference TRBV5-1 and TRBJ2-1): KAGVTQTPRYLIKTRGQQVTLSCSPISGHRSVSWYQQTPGQGLQFLFEYFSETQRNKGNFPGRFSGRQFSNSRSEMNVSTLELGDSALYLCASSPTSGTGEVKQFFGPGTRLTVL.

This clone was seen more than once but under ten times. V is TRBV7-8 and J is TRBJ2-1; maybe TRBD2 (6 bases). From germline, CDR1 is SGHVS and CDR2 FQNEAQ. The V and J ends lost 5 bases and 13 bases respectively, with 12 bases between them. This CDR3 spans 11 amino acids. In DNA, the CDR3 is TGTGCCAGCAGCCCCAGGGACTTCCAGTTCTTC. Translation: CASSPRDFQFF.